This T cell receptor beta chain was recorded in a study of T cell changes during pregnancy in multiple sclerosis (dated by TCRdb to the late 2010s). Study-level background: Changes in the T cell repertoire over the course of pregnancy were examined in this study in women with multiple sclerosis.

From cysteine to phenylalanine, the CDR3 is 16 amino acids long. Only the CDR3 DNA is retained, 48 bases long and in frame from the first base. V ends up 5 bases short and J 4 bases short, with an unmatched junction base count of 9. The germline V gene yields SNHLY for CDR1 and FYNNEI for CDR2. Library preparation was by the immunoSEQ multiplex PCR assay. TCRdb mirrors the immuneACCESS table, restricted to in-frame sequences. Some clones are absent from its copies; in checked studies, under half trace to an unresolved V gene, and the reason for the others is unknown. Counted in this sample were about 84,000 clones; nearly 95% of them appeared once. Roughly 0.93% of the sample comes from the top ten. On this clone: There is no known antigen for this receptor. Base qualities are missing; no much larger clone stands one base away.

This TCR was recovered from a female donor in good health, enrolled as a control in a pregnancy study. This sample comprised peripheral blood, obtained in the second trimester of pregnancy. This chain is built from TRBV2 and TRBJ2-1; the central 9 bases match TRBD2. This receptor has the CDR3 CASSPTTSGSYNEQFF. The nucleotides are TGTGCCAGCAGTCCTACGACTAGCGGATCTTACAATGAGCAGTTCTTC.